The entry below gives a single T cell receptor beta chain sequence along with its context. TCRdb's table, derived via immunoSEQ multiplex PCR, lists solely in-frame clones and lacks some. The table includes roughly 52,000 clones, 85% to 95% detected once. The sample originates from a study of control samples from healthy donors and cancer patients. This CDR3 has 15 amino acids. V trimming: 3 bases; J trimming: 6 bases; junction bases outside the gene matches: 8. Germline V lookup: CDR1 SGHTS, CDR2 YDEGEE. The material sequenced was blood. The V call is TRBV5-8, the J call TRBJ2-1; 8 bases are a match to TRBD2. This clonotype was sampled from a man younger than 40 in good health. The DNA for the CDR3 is TGTGCCAGCAGCTCCCCCGTAGGGACTAGCAATGAGCAGTTCTTC. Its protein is CASSSPVGTSNEQFF. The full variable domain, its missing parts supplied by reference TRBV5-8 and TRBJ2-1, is EAGVTQSPTHLIKTRGQQATLRCSPISGHTSVYWYQQALGLGLQFLLWYDEGEERNRGNFPPRFSGRQFPNYSSELNVNALELEDSALYLCASSSPVGTSNEQFFGPGTRLTVL.